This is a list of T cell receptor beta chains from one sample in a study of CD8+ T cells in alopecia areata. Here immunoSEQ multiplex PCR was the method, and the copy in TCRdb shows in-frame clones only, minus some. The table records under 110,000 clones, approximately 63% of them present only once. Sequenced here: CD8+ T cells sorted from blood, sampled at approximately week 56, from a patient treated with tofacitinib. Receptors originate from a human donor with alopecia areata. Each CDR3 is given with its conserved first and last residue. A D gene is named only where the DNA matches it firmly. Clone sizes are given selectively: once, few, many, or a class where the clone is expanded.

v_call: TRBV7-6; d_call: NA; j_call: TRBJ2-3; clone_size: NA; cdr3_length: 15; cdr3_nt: TGTGCCAGCAGCTTAGCTGGCAGGGGCACAGATACGCAGTATTTT; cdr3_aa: CASSLAGRGTDTQYF
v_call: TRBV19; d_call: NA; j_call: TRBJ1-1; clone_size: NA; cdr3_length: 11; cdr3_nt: TGTGCCAGTAGTACAGGATCCGGAACTTTCTTT; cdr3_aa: CASSTGSGTFF
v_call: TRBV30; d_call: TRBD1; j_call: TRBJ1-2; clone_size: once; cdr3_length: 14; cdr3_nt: TGTGCCTGGGTCGGGACAGGGACTAACTATGGCTACACCTTC; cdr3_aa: CAWVGTGTNYGYTF
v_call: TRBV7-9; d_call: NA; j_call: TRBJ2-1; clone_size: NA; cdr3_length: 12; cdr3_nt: TGTGCCAGCAGCTTATCGACCAGTGAGCAGTTCTTC; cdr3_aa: CASSLSTSEQFF
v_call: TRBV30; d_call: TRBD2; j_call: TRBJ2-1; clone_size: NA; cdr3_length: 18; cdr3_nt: TGTGCCTGGAGTGTATACGGGGGGTTGTTGAGCTCCTACAATGAGCAGTTCTTC; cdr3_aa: CAWSVYGGLLSSYNEQFF
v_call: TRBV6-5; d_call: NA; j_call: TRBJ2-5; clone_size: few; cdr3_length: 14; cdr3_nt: TGTGCCAGCAGTTACTCGCAGGGAGGAGAGACCCAGTACTTC; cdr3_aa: CASSYSQGGETQYF
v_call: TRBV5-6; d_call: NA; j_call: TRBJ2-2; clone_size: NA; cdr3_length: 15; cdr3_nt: TGTGCCAGCAGCCGCCCGGGGGCAGGCACCGGGGAGCTGTTTTTT; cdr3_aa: CASSRPGAGTGELFF
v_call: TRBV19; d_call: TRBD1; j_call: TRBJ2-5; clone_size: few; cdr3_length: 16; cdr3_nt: TGTGCCAGTAGTATAGATCTATGGCAGGGGGAAGAGACCCAGTACTTC; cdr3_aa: CASSIDLWQGEETQYF
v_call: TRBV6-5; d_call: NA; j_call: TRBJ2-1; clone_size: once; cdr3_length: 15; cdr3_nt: TGTGCCAGCAGTTACAGAACAACGGGGAGTAGTGAGCAGTTCTTC; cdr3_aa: CASSYRTTGSSEQFF
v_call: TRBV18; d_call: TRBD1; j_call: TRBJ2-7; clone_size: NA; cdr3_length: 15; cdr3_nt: TGTGCCAGCTCACCACCTGGACAGGGTTCCTACGAGCAGTACTTC; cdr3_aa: CASSPPGQGSYEQYF
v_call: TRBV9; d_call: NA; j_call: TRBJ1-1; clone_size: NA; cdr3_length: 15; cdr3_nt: TGTGCCAGCAGCGTAGAGGCAGGTTCCCCTTCTGAAGCTTTCTTT; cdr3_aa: CASSVEAGSPSEAFF
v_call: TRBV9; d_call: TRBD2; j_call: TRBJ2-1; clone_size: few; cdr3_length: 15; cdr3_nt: TGTGCCAGCAGCGTAGAGGGACTAGGGGCCGATGAGCAGTTCTTC; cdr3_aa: CASSVEGLGADEQFF
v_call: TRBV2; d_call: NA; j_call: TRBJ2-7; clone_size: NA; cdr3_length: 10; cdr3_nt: TGTGCCAGCAGAGGCGGGGAGCAGTACTTC; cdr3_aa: CASRGGEQYF
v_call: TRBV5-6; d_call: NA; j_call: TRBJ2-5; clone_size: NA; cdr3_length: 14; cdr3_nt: TGTGCCAGCAGCTTGTTAAGGGGCGGGGAGACCCAGTACTTC; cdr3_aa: CASSLLRGGETQYF
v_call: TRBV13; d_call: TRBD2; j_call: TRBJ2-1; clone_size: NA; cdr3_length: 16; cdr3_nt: TGTGCCAGCAGCGCGGGGACTAGCGGCGATTACAATGAGCAGTTCTTC; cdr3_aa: CASSAGTSGDYNEQFF
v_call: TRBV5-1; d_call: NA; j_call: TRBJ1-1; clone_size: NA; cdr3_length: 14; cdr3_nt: TGCGCCAGCAGCTTGGTACGGGCGAACACTGAAGCTTTCTTT; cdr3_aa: CASSLVRANTEAFF
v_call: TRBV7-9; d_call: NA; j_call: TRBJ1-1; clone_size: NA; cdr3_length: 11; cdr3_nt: TGTGCCAGCAGCTTTGACAGTGAAGCTTTCTTT; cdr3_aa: CASSFDSEAFF
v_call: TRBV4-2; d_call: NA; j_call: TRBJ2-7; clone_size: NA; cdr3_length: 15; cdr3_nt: TGTGCCAGCAGCCAAGCCGACCGGCCAGCCTACGAGCAGTACTTC; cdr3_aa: CASSQADRPAYEQYF
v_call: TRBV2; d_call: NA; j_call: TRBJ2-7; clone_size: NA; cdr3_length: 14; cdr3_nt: TGTGCCAGCAGTGGGGTGGACAGAGCCTACGAGCAGTACTTC; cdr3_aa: CASSGVDRAYEQYF
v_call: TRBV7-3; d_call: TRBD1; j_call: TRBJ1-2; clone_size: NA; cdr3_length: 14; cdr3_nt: TGTGCCAGCAGCCCGACGGGACAGGGTCATGGCTACACCTTC; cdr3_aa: CASSPTGQGHGYTF
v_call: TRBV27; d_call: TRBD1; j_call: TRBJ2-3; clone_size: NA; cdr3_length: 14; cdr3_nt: TGTGCCAGCACCAAAACAGGGGCACAGGATACGCAGTATTTT; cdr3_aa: CASTKTGAQDTQYF